One and the same sample provided the 31 T cell receptor beta chains below, sequenced in a study of cytomegalovirus exposure and HLA in healthy donors. PCR was performed using 60 Vbeta and 13 Jbeta primers. Produced via immunoSEQ multiplex PCR; TCRdb's table is partial and in-frame only. The top ten clones hold roughly 5.5% of a sample with hundreds of thousands of clones, over 80% of them seen once. Sequencing was performed on PBMCs. Receptor source: a middle-aged man in good health and CMV-seropositive.

The gene calls are TRBV9 and TRBJ2-1; 14 bases agree with TRBD2. Trimming removed 3 bases from V and 5 bases from J; junction bases left unmatched: 4. Germline V gene sequence: CDR1 SGDLS, CDR2 YYNGEE. This CDR3 has 16 residues. The CDR3 region is CASSDRLAGGHNEQFF. The CDR3, as DNA: TGTGCCAGCAGCGACCGACTAGCGGGAGGGCACAATGAGCAGTTCTTC. The whole variable domain, filled in from reference TRBV9 and TRBJ2-1, reads DSGVTQTPKHLITATGQRVTLRCSPRSGDLSVYWYQQSLDQGLQFLIQYYNGEERAKGNILERFSAQQFPDLHSELNLSSLELGDSALYFCASSDRLAGGHNEQFFGPGTRLTVL.

As concerns this clone: A single base is all that separates this from a far larger clone, so a read error is likely. The rearrangement uses TRBV7-6 and TRBJ2-1; D is undetermined. CDR1 and CDR2 from the germline V gene are SGHVS and FNYEAQ. This CDR3 comprises 12 residues. Trimming stripped 0 bases from V and 9 bases from J, with 6 bases between. The CDR3 DNA reads TGTGCCAGCAGCTTAGCTCCGGGTGAGCAGTTCTTC. Translated, it gives CASSLAPGEQFF.

This clone was seen only a few times. V and J are TRBV5-4 and TRBJ2-3; a weak D match, TRBD2 (6 bases). The CDR3 totals 15 residues. Germline CDR1 and CDR2: SGHNT and YYREEE (reference sequence). The V end was cut by 2 bases, the J end by 1 base, with 11 bases between. CDR3 region: CASSFTGRGTDTQYF. CDR3 coding DNA: TGTGCCAGCAGCTTTACCGGGAGAGGCACAGATACGCAGTATTTT.

V usage is TRBV4-1 and J usage is TRBJ2-2; D remains ambiguous. This CDR3 comprises 14 residues. Germline CDR1 MGHRA, CDR2 YSYEKL. V gave up 3 bases and J gave up 5 bases, with 10 bases separating them. CDR3: CASSQADITGELFF. DNA for the CDR3: TGCGCCAGCAGCCAGGCCGACATTACCGGGGAGCTGTTTTTT.

This sequence joins TRBV6-5 and TRBJ2-2, with 9 bases matching TRBD1. The CDR3 length is 15 residues. CDR1 MNHEY and CDR2 SVGAGI come from the germline V gene. Trimming removed 2 bases from V and 5 bases from J; junction bases left unmatched: 3. For the CDR3, the DNA is TGTGCCAGCAGTTACAGGACAGGGGTAACCGGGGAGCTGTTTTTT. Translating it yields CASSYRTGVTGELFF.

V usage is TRBV5-1 and J usage is TRBJ2-2, with D possibly being TRBD1 (5 bases). The CDR3 sequence is 15 residues long. Trimming removed 0 bases at V and 2 bases at J, with 8 bases between. Germline assignment: CDR1 SGHRS and CDR2 YFSETQ. In nucleotides, the CDR3 is TGCGCCAGCAGCTTGGACAGGATTAACACCGGGGAGCTGTTTTTT. Translating gives CASSLDRINTGELFF.

V is TRBV11-2 and J is TRBJ2-1; 7 bases agree with TRBD2. With V trimmed by 4 bases and J by 2 bases, 2 bases remained unmatched. The CDR3 runs 14 residues. CDR1 and CDR2 (germline): SGHAT, FQNNGV. The CDR3 here is CASSSGLAYNEQFF. The CDR3 DNA reads as TGTGCCAGCAGCTCAGGACTAGCCTACAATGAGCAGTTCTTC.

There are a few counts of this clone. The chain is built from TRBV7-9 and TRBJ2-1; no firm D call. Germline V gene data show CDR1 as SEHNR and CDR2 as FQNEAQ (reference sequence). CDR3 length: 13 amino acids. With 1 base removed from V and 6 bases from J, the gap between germline ends came to 7 bases. The CDR3 region is CASSLDGRNEQFF. CDR3 DNA: TGTGCCAGCAGCTTAGATGGGCGCAATGAGCAGTTCTTC. The variable domain in full, completed from reference TRBV7-9 and TRBJ2-1, reads DTGVSQNPRHKITKRGQNVTFRCDPISEHNRLYWYRQTLGQGPEFLTYFQNEAQLEKSRLLSDRFSAERPKGSFSTLEIQRTEQGDSAMYLCASSLDGRNEQFFGPGTRLTVL.

V gene TRBV6-4 combines with J gene TRBJ1-1, with D unclear. V lost 6 bases, J lost 9 bases, and 20 bases lay in between. Looked up from germline, CDR1 is MRHNA and CDR2 is SNTAGT. The CDR3 covers 14 residues. The CDR3 here is CASSASYGESKAFF. The CDR3 DNA follows: TGTGCCAGCAGCGCCTCGTATGGGGAGAGTAAAGCTTTCTTT.

This clone was observed once. J is TRBJ2-1 and V is TRBV7-9; 8 nucleotides agree with TRBD2. V lost 7 bases, J lost 5 bases, and 13 bases stayed unmatched. Germline values: CDR1 SEHNR, CDR2 FQNEAQ (reference sequence). The CDR3 consists of 16 residues. DNA of the CDR3: TGTGCCAGCAACCCCCTGTCGGGAGGGAAGGACAATGAGCAGTTCTTC. Translated: CASNPLSGGKDNEQFF.

This rearrangement joins TRBV28 to TRBJ1-3; tentatively, D is TRBD1 (5 bases). The length of the CDR3 is 13 residues. Germline CDR1 reads MDHEN; CDR2 reads SYDVKM. Trimming pared 5 bases from V and 3 bases from J, leaving 8 bases between. The CDR3 region has the DNA TGTGCCAGCAGTGGGGGGGATGGAAACACCATATATTTT. Protein product: CASSGGDGNTIYF. Filled out from reference TRBV28 and TRBJ1-3, the complete variable domain reads DVKVTQSSRYLVKRTGEKVFLECVQDMDHENMFWYRQDPGLGLRLIYFSYDVKMKEKGDIPEGYSVSREKKERFSLILESASTNQTSMYLCASSGGDGNTIYFGEGSWLTVV.

The rearrangement uses TRBV5-1 and TRBJ2-1; 10 nucleotides line up with TRBD1. CDR1 and CDR2 (germline): SGHRS, YFSETQ. Unmatched junction bases numbered 5, after V lost 0 bases and J lost 5 bases. The CDR3 covers 16 residues. In DNA, the CDR3 is TGCGCCAGCAGCTTGGCAACCGGGACAGGGGACAATGAGCAGTTCTTC. Amino acids: CASSLATGTGDNEQFF.

V is TRBV5-1 and J is TRBJ2-1; 9 nucleotides align to TRBD2. The CDR3 runs to 15 residues. Unmatched junction bases numbered 5, after V lost 1 base and J lost 6 bases. Germline lookup yields CDR1 SGHRS and CDR2 YFSETQ. CDR3 in amino acids: CASSLPAGGFNEQFF. CDR3 DNA: TGCGCCAGCAGCTTGCCGGCGGGAGGGTTCAATGAGCAGTTCTTC.

The chain links TRBV27 to TRBJ1-4; 10 bases fit TRBD1. The length of the CDR3 is 15 residues. Germline-derived CDR1 and CDR2 are MNHEY and SMNVEV (reference sequence). V lost 5 bases, J lost 10 bases, and 10 bases stayed unmatched. The CDR3 DNA follows: TGTGCCAGCAGTACCCAAGACAGGGGGCGCGGAAAACTGTTTTTT. Translating it yields CASSTQDRGRGKLFF.

The chain is built from TRBV27 and TRBJ2-7; D may be TRBD1 (5 bases). Germline assignment: CDR1 MNHEY and CDR2 SMNVEV (reference sequence). V shed 4 bases and J shed 1 base, with 11 bases lying between them. This CDR3 is 14 amino acids long. For the CDR3, the DNA is TGTGCCAGCAGTTCTCCAGGGTTGTCCTACGAGCAGTACTTC. It yields the protein CASSSPGLSYEQYF.

The chain is built from TRBV2 and TRBJ1-1; possibly TRBD1 for D (5 bases). The CDR3 covers 13 residues. CDR1 is SNHLY and CDR2 is FYNNEI in the germline V gene. Trimming took 6 bases from V and 2 from J, leaving 10 bases between them. CDR3 DNA: TGTGCCAGCAGCCGCGGACAAAACACTGAAGCTTTCTTT. This codes for CASSRGQNTEAFF.

The rearrangement joins TRBV7-9 to TRBJ2-7; TRBD1 agrees at 9 bases. V gave up 3 bases and J gave up 1 base; unmatched junction bases: 7. Germline V gives CDR1 SEHNR, CDR2 FQNEAQ (reference sequence). CDR3 size: 16 residues. In DNA, the CDR3 is TGTGCCAGCAGCTTGTATCATGGGACAGGGTCCTACGAGCAGTACGTC. Encoded protein: CASSLYHGTGSYEQYV.

This sequence joins TRBV7-6 and TRBJ2-5; 8 bases are a match to TRBD2. There are 16 residues in the CDR3. With 5 bases clipped from V and 5 bases from J, the junction kept 13 bases outside the gene matches. Germline V lookup: CDR1 SGHVS, CDR2 FNYEAQ. In DNA, the CDR3 is TGTGCCAGCAGCCCTACCTGGAGCGGGAGTGATGAGACCCAGTACTTC. Its protein is CASSPTWSGSDETQYF.

V gene TRBV2 combines with J gene TRBJ1-2; weak D call: TRBD1 (6 bases). The CDR3 extends over 13 amino acids. Trimming shortened V by 0 bases and J by 8 bases, and 10 bases separated the two germline ends. Germline CDR1 and CDR2: SNHLY and FYNNEI. The CDR3 spells CASSEAVRGGYTF. The CDR3 DNA reads as TGTGCCAGCAGTGAAGCGGTCAGGGGCGGCTACACCTTC.

The chain employs TRBV30 and TRBJ1-5; no clear D. Trimming took off 1 base at V and 1 base at J, with 23 bases between the two ends. The CDR3 totals 19 residues. Germline loops: CDR1 GTSNPN, CDR2 SVGIG (reference sequence). The CDR3 DNA reads as TGTGCCTGGAGTGAACCAACGGCTAGGAGAGCACTAAGCAATCAGCCCCAGCATTTT. Translated: CAWSEPTARRALSNQPQHF. The entire variable domain, with the rest obtained from reference TRBV30 and TRBJ1-5, is as follows: SQTIHQWPATLVQPVGSPLSLECTVEGTSNPNLYWYRQAAGRGLQLLFYSVGIGQISSEVPQNLSASRPQDRQFILSSKKLLLSDSGFYLCAWSEPTARRALSNQPQHFGDGTRLSIL.

This clone has just one count. V and J are TRBV11-3 and TRBJ2-1; possible D gene TRBD2, 6 bases. Germline V CDR1 and CDR2: SGHNT, YENEEA. The ends were cut back, 2 bases at V and 7 bases at J, with 15 bases in the middle. This CDR3 region has 15 residues. CDR3 nucleotide sequence: TGTGCCAGCAGCTTAATAGCGGCGGGCCTGAATGAGCAGTTCTTC. Translated: CASSLIAAGLNEQFF.

Only one count was recorded for this clone. This chain connects TRBV29-1 to TRBJ1-1; possible D gene TRBD1, 6 bases. Trimming removed 6 bases at V and 2 bases at J, with 10 bases between. CDR3 length: 12 amino acids. CDR1 and CDR2 from the germline V gene are SQVTM and ANQGSEA. This chain's CDR3 is CSVPDSNTEAFF. CDR3 DNA: TGCAGCGTCCCGGACAGCAACACTGAAGCTTTCTTT.

The J gene is TRBJ1-1, the V gene TRBV30; possibly TRBD1 for D (5 bases). Trimming took off 3 bases at V and 3 bases at J, with 14 bases between the two ends. The CDR3 is 14 residues long. Germline-derived CDR1 and CDR2 are GTSNPN and SVGIG (reference sequence). The CDR3 DNA reads as TGTGCCTGGAGGCCCAGGAGGGGATACACTGAAGCTTTCTTT. Encoded protein: CAWRPRRGYTEAFF.

This chain uses TRBV5-1 with TRBJ2-7, with 12 bases aligning to TRBD2. This CDR3 is built from 15 residues. In germline, CDR1 is SGHRS, CDR2 YFSETQ. V gave up 0 bases and J gave up 5 bases; unmatched junction bases: 3. The CDR3 nucleotides are TGCGCCAGCAGCTTGGGACTAGCGGGAGCGGACGAGCAGTACGTC. It encodes CASSLGLAGADEQYV.

The chain uses TRBV18 and TRBJ2-7; 7 positions match TRBD1. Germline V gene data show CDR1 as KGHSH and CDR2 as LQKENI. This CDR3 is 13 amino acids long. J was trimmed by 4 bases and V by 0 bases; bases with no gene match: 0. The CDR3 nucleotides read TGTGCCAGCTCACCACCGACAGGGTACGAGCAGTACGTC. Protein sequence: CASSPPTGYEQYV.

Comment on this clone: Germline and junction disagree at one end, which may indicate a read error. The chain recombines TRBV2 with TRBJ2-3, with 7 bases fitting TRBD1. The CDR3 consists of 14 residues. CDR1 is SNHLY and CDR2 is FYNNEI in the germline V gene. CDR3 in DNA: TGTGCCTCCGACCAGGGGGTTGGCACAGGTACGCAGTATTTT. This translates into CASDQGVGTGTQYF.

V is TRBV5-1 and J is TRBJ1-4, with D possibly being TRBD1 (5 bases). CDR3 length equals 14 residues. Germline loops: CDR1 SGHRS, CDR2 YFSETQ. V was pared by 4 bases and J by 3 bases, with 10 bases between. The CDR3 DNA is TGCGCCAGCAGCGGGAGGGGTCCTAATGAAAAACTGTTTTTT. Amino acids: CASSGRGPNEKLFF. Supplemented by reference TRBV5-1 and TRBJ1-4, the full variable domain reads KAGVTQTPRYLIKTRGQQVTLSCSPISGHRSVSWYQQTPGQGLQFLFEYFSETQRNKGNFPGRFSGRQFSNSRSEMNVSTLELGDSALYLCASSGRGPNEKLFFGSGTQLSVL.

The chain carries TRBV7-9 and TRBJ2-1, with 10 positions matching TRBD2. V dropped 5 bases and J dropped 11; count of bases not matched to a gene: 12. Germline V lookup: CDR1 SEHNR, CDR2 FQNEAQ (reference sequence). The length of the CDR3 is 15 residues. For the CDR3, the DNA is TGTGCCAGCAGCCTCTCAGCTAGCGGGAGTAAGAAGCAGTTCTTC. The encoded protein is CASSLSASGSKKQFF.

J is TRBJ2-3 and V is TRBV27, with a possible D match to TRBD2 (5 bases). The germline gives CDR1 MNHEY, CDR2 SMNVEV (reference sequence). Trimming took off 1 base at V and 4 bases at J, with 15 bases between the two ends. This CDR3 contains 16 residues. CDR3 region: CASSLYGLSIPDTQYF. The CDR3 bases are TGTGCCAGCAGTTTATACGGACTTAGCATCCCAGATACGCAGTATTTT.

The chain is built from TRBV5-1 and TRBJ2-1, with 10 nucleotides matching TRBD2. There are 15 residues in the CDR3. Germline V lookup: CDR1 SGHRS, CDR2 YFSETQ. The ends lost 0 bases at V and 4 bases at J; junction bases unmatched: 1. CDR3: CASSLELAGYNEQFF. The CDR3 nucleotides are TGCGCCAGCAGCTTGGAACTAGCGGGATACAATGAGCAGTTCTTC.

This chain uses TRBV29-1 with TRBJ2-2, with a tentative D call TRBD2 (5 bases). Trimming took 4 bases from V and 6 from J, leaving 12 bases between them. Germline CDR1 reads SQVTM; CDR2 reads ANQGSEA. The CDR3 consists of 13 residues. The CDR3 sequence is CSVGRTPPGELFF. In nucleotides, the CDR3 is TGCAGCGTTGGTAGGACTCCCCCCGGGGAGCTGTTTTTT.